This section outlines one T cell receptor beta chain sequence together with its context. Its target is not known. The sample originates from a study of blood T cells in healthy people across ages. Next came a second PCR, run for about 6 to 11 cycles, which used a sample-barcoded 5' primer along with a J-beta primer mix. MiXCR, applied by TCRdb to the 5' RACE reads, yields one record per CDR3 protein. The data show more than 900,000 distinct CDR3 sequences, almost 25% seen once. Study-level results: Estimated diversity that came from one million T cells was considered an underestimate.

The same specimen was also included in a second study, on T cells of mothers and their children.

Sequenced sample: blood. The receptor was derived from a girl aged 2-15 years in good health.

CDR3 DNA sequence: TGTGCCAGCAGCTTAGAAACATCGCAGCCCCAGCATTTT. This encodes CASSLETSQPQHF. V usage is TRBV7-9 and J usage is TRBJ1-5, with D hard to call. Looked up from germline, CDR1 is SEHNR and CDR2 is FQNEAQ (reference sequence). Trimming pared 1 base from V and 7 bases from J, leaving 8 bases between. The CDR3 length is 13 residues.